The following is a TCR beta chain sequence with its context. The data stem from a study of blood T cell repertoires in COVID-19. The overall study: From T cells, B-cell-depleted T cells, or PBMCs came the material, which was cDNA or gDNA.

TCRdb's copy holds only in-frame clones and misses some; the assay was immunoSEQ multiplex PCR. The sample carries approximately 170,000 clones, 70% to 85% recorded once. Categorization into cohorts depended on clinical history that participants reported. The CDR3 has 14 residues. Germline values: CDR1 SQVTM, CDR2 ANQGSEA. With V trimmed by 4 bases and J by 3 bases, 6 bases remained unmatched. Sequenced input: PBMCs or T cells enriched from blood (not recorded which). The sequence was collected from a woman aged 25 to 39 who had recovered from COVID-19. The chain employs TRBV29-1 and TRBJ2-7, with 10 bases aligning to TRBD2. The CDR3 spells CSVGLSSGSYEQYF. For the CDR3, the DNA is TGCAGCGTTGGTTTATCTAGCGGGAGCTACGAGCAGTACTTC.